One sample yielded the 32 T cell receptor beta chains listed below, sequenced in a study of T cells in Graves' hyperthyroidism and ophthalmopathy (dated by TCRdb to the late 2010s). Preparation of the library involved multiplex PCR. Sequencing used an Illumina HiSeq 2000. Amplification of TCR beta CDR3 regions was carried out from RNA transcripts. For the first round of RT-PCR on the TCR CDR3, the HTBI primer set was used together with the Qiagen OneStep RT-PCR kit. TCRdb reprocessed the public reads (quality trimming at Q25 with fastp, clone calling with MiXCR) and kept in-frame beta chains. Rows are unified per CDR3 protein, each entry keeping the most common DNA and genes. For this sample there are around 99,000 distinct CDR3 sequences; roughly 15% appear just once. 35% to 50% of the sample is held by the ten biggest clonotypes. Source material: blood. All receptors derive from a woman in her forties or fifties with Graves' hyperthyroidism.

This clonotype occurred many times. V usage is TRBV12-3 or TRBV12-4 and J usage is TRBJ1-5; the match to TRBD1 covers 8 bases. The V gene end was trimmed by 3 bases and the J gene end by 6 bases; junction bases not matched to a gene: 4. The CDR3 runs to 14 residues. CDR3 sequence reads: CASSLDRAGQPQHF. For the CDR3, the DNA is TGTGCCAGCAGTTTGGACAGGGCAGGTCAGCCCCAGCATTTT.

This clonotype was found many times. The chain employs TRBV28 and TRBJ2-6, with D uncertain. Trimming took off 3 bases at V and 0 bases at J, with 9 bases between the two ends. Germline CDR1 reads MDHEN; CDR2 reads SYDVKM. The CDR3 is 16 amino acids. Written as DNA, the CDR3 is TGTGCCAGCAGTTTGCGTTGGGGCTCTGGGGCCAACGTCCTGACTTTC. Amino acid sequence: CASSLRWGSGANVLTF.

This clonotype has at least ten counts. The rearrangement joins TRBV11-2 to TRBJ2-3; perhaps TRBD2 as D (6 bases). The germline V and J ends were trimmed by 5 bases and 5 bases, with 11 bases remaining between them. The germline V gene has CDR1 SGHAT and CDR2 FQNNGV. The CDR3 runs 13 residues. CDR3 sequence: CASSPGLVDTQYF. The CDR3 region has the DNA TGTGCCAGCAGCCCGGGACTCGTAGATACGCAGTATTTT.

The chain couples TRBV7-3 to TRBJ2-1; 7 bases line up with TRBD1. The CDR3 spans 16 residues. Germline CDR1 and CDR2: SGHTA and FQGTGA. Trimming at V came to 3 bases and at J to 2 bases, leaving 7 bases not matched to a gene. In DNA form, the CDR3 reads TGTGCCAGCAGCTTTACCACAGGGGATGCCTACAATGAGCAGTTCTTC. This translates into CASSFTTGDAYNEQFF.

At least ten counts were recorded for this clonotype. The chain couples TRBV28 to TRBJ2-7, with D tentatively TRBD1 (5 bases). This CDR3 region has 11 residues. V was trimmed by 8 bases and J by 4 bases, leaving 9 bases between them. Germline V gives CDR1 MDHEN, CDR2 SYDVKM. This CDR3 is CASAGLYEQYF. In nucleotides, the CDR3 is TGTGCCAGCGCAGGGCTGTACGAGCAGTACTTC.

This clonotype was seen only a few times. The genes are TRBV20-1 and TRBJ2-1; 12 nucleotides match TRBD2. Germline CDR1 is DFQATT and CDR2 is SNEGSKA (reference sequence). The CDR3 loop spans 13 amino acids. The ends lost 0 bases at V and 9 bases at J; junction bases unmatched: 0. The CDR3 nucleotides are TGCAGTGCTAGAGAGACTAGCGGGGGTGAGCAGTTCTTC. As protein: CSARETSGGEQFF.

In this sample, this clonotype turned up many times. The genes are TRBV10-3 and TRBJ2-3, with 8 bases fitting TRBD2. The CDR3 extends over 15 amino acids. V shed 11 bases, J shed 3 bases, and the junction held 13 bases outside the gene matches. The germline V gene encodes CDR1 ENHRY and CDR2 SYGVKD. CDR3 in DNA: TGTGCCTCCCTACCAGCGGGAGTGGGGACAGATACGCAGTATTTT. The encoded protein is CASLPAGVGTDTQYF.

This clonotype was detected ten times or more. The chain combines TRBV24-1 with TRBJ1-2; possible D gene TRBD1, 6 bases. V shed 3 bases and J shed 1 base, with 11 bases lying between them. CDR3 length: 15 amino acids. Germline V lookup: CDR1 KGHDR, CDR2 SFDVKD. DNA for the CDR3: TGTGCCACCAGTGATGGACAGACTAATAACTATGGCTACACCTTC. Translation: CATSDGQTNNYGYTF.

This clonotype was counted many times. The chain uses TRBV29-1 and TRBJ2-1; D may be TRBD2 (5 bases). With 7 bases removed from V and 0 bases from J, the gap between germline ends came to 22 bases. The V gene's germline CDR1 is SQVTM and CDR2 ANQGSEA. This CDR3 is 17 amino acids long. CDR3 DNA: TGCAGCGCTGTAGGGAGAAGGGAATCGAGCTCCTACAATGAGCAGTTCTTC. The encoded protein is CSAVGRRESSSYNEQFF.

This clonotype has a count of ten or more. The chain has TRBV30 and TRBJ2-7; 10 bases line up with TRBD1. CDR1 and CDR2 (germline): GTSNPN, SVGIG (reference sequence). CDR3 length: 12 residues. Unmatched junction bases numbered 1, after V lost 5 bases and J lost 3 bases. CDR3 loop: CAWGQGVYEQYF. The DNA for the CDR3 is TGTGCCTGGGGACAGGGGGTCTACGAGCAGTACTTC.

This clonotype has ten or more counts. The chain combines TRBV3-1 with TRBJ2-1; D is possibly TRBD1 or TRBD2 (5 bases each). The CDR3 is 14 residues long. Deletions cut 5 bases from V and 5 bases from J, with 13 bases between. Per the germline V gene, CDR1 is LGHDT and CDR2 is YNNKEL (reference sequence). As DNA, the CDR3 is TGTGCCAGCAGCTTCCAAGGGACGCACAATGAGCAGTTCTTC. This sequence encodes CASSFQGTHNEQFF.

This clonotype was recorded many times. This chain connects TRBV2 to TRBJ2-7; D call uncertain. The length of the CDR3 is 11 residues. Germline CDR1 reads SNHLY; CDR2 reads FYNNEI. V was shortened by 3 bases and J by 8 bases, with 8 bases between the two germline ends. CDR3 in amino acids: CASSEHKQQYV. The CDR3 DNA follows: TGTGCCAGCAGTGAGCATAAACAGCAGTACGTC.

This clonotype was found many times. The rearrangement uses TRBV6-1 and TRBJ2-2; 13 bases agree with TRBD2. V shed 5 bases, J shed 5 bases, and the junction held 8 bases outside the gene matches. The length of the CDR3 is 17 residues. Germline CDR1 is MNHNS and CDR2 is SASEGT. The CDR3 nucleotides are TGTGCCAGCAGTTCGGGACTAGCGGGACTAGATACCGGGGAGCTGTTTTTT. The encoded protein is CASSSGLAGLDTGELFF.

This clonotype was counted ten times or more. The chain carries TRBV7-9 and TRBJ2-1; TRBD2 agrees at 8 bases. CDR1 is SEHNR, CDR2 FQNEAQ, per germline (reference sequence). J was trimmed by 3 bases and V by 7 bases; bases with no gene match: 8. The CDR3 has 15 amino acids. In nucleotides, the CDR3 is TGTGCCAGCACTAACGCCGGGACTAGCTACAATGAGCAGTTCTTC. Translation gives CASTNAGTSYNEQFF.

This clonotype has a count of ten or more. This CDR3 reads CASTSEQAGWTEAFF. DNA for the CDR3: TGTGCCAGCACCTCCGAACAGGCAGGGTGGACTGAAGCTTTCTTT. The chain joins TRBV5-5 to TRBJ1-1, with D perhaps matching TRBD1 (5 bases). Germline values: CDR1 SGHKS, CDR2 YYEKEE (reference sequence). Trimming shortened V by 6 bases and J by 5 bases, and 20 bases separated the two germline ends. This CDR3 is built from 15 residues.

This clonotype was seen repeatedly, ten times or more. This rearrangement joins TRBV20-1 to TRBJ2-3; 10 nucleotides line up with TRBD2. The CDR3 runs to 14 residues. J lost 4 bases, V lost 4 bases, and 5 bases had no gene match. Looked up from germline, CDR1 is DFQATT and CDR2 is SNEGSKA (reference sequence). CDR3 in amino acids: CSAISGRAADTQYF. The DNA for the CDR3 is TGCAGTGCTATAAGCGGGAGGGCGGCAGATACGCAGTATTTT.

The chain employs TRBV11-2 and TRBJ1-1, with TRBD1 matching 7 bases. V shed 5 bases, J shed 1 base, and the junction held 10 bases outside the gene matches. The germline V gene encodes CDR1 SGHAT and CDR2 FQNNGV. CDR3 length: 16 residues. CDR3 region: CASSAWTGWGNTEAFF. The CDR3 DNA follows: TGTGCCAGCAGCGCATGGACAGGTTGGGGGAACACTGAAGCTTTCTTT.

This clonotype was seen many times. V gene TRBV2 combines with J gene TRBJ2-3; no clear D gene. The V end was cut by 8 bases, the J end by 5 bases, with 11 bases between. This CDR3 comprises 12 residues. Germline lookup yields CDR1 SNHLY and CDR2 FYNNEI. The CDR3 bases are TGTGCCAGCGAGGACCGCGAAGATACGCAGTATTTT. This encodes CASEDREDTQYF. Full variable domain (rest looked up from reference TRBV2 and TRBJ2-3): EPEVTQTPSHQVTQMGQEVILRCVPISNHLYFYWYRQILGQKVEFLVSFYNNEISEKSEIFDDQFSVERPDGSNFTLKIRSTKLEDSAMYFCASEDREDTQYFGPGTRLTVL.

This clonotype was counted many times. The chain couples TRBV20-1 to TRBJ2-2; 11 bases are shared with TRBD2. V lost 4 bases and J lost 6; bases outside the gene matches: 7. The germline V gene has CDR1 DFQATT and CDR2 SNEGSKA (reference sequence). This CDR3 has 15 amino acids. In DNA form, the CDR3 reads TGCAGTGCTACCAGACTAGCGGGACTGCCCGGGGAGCTGTTTTTT. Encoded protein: CSATRLAGLPGELFF.

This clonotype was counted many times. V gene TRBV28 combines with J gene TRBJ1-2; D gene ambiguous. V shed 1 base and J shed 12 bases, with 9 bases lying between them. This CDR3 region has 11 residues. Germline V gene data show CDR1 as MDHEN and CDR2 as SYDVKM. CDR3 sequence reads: CASSLLGLHTF. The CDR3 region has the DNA TGTGCCAGCAGTTTATTGGGTCTCCACACCTTC.

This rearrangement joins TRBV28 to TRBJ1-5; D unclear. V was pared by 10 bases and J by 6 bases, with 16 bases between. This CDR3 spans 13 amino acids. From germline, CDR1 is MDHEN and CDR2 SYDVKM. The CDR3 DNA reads TGTGCCACCGGGTGGCGGTCCCCTCAGCCCCAGCATTTT. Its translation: CATGWRSPQPQHF.

The CDR3 DNA sequence: TGTGCCAGCATAGGGGGGGGGAGGACTGAAGCTTTCTTT. It codes for CASIGGGRTEAFF. The chain carries TRBV12-3 or TRBV12-4 and TRBJ1-1, with a possible D match to TRBD1 (6 bases). CDR3 length: 13 amino acids. The V and J ends lost 7 bases and 5 bases respectively, with 14 bases between them.

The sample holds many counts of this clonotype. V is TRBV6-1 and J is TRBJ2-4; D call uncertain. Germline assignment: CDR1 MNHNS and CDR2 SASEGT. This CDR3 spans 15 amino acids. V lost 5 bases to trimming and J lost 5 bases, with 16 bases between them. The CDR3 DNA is TGTGCCAGCAGTCCCTATTTGCGCGCGGAAAACATTCAGTACTTC. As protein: CASSPYLRAENIQYF.

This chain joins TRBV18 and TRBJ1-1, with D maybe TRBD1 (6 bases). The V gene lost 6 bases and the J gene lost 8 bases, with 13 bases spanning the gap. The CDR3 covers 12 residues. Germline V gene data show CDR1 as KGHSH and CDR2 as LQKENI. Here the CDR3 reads CASSVQGTEAFF. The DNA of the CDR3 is TGTGCCAGCTCGGTCCAAGGGACAGAAGCTTTCTTT.

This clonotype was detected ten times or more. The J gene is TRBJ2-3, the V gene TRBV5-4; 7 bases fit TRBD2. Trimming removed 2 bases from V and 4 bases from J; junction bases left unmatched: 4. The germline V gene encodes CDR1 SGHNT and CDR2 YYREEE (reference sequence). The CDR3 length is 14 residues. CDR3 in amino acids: CASSFGGSADTQYF. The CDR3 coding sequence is TGTGCCAGCAGCTTCGGCGGGAGCGCAGATACGCAGTATTTT.

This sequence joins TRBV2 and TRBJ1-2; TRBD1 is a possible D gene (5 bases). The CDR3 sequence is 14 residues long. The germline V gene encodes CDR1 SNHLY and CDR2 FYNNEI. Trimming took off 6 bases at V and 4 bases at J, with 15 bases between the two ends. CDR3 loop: CASRAQGVSYGYTF. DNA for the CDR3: TGTGCCAGCAGAGCCCAGGGTGTGAGCTATGGCTACACCTTC.

CDR3 nucleotide sequence: TGTGCCAGCAGCTGGACAGGGAGCACTGAAGCTTTCTTT. Residues: CASSWTGSTEAFF. The chain carries TRBV5-6 and TRBJ1-1, with 8 bases aligning to TRBD1. Germline V gene data show CDR1 as SGHDT and CDR2 as YYEEEE. The CDR3 loop spans 13 amino acids. J lost 4 bases, V lost 3 bases, and 2 bases had no gene match.

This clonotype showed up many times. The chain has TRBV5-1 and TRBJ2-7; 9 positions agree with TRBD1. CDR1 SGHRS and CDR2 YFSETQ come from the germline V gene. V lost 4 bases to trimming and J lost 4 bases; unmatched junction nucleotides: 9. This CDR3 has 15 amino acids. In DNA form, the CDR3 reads TGCGCCAGCAGCCCGACCCCGGGACAGGGTTACGAGCAGTACTTC. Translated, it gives CASSPTPGQGYEQYF. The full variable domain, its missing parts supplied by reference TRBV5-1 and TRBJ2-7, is KAGVTQTPRYLIKTRGQQVTLSCSPISGHRSVSWYQQTPGQGLQFLFEYFSETQRNKGNFPGRFSGRQFSNSRSEMNVSTLELGDSALYLCASSPTPGQGYEQYFGPGTRLTVT.

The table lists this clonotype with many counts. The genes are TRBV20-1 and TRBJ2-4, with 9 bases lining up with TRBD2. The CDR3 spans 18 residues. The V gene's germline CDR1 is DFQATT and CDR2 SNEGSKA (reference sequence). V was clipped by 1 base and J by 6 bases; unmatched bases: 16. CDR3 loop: CSARVGGSGRSYGNIQYF. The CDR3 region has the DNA TGCAGTGCTAGAGTGGGGGGAAGCGGGAGGTCGTACGGAAACATTCAGTACTTC.

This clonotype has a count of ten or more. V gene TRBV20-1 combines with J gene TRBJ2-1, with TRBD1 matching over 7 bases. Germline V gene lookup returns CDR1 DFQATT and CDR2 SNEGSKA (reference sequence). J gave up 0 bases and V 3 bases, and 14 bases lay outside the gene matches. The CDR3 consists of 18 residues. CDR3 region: CSASHPGQLSGSYNEQFF. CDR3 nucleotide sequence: TGCAGTGCTAGTCACCCGGGACAGCTGTCAGGCTCCTACAATGAGCAGTTCTTC.

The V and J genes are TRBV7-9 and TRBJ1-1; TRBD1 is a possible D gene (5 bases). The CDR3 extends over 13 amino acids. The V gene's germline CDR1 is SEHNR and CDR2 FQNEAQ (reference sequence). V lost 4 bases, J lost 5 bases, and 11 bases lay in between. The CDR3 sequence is CASSSERQTEAFF. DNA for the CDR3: TGTGCCAGCAGCTCCGAAAGACAGACTGAAGCTTTCTTT.

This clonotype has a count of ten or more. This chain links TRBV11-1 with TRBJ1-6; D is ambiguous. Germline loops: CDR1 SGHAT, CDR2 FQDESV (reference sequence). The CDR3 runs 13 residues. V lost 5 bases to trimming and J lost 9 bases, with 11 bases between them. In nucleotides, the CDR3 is TGTGCCAGCAGCGCCGGAAGAAGTTCACCCCTCCACTTT. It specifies CASSAGRSSPLHF.